Presented here are 5 T cell receptor beta chains from one specimen sequenced in a study of shared clonotypes between healthy human individuals. Profiling relied on immunoSEQ multiplex PCR, and the TCRdb table lists in-frame clones only, not all of them. This table has roughly 1,100,000 clones, around 74% appearing once. The specimen was memory CD4+ T cells sorted from blood. Subset defined: CD45RA-negative fraction. The receptors here all came from a man between 18 and 29 years old in good health.

V gene TRBV6-5 combines with J gene TRBJ2-7, with 10 bases fitting TRBD2. Trimming cost V 0 bases and J 10 bases; bases outside gene matches: 12. Germline V CDR1 and CDR2: MNHEY, SVGAGI. The CDR3 runs 16 residues. CDR3 protein: CASSYSASGSRGRQYF. The CDR3 nucleotides read TGTGCCAGCAGTTACTCGGCTAGCGGGAGTCGGGGCCGCCAGTACTTC.

This clone was observed once. The chain is built from TRBV27 and TRBJ1-5, with TRBD1 matching 10 bases. CDR1 and CDR2 from the germline V gene are MNHEY and SMNVEV (reference sequence). Unmatched junction bases numbered 6, after V lost 6 bases and J lost 7 bases. This CDR3 comprises 14 residues. The CDR3 loop reads CASSETGGGQPQHF. The CDR3 nucleotides read TGTGCCAGCAGCGAGACAGGGGGCGGACAGCCCCAGCATTTT.

This chain uses TRBV28 with TRBJ1-1; 7 bases map to TRBD1. The CDR3 covers 16 residues. With V trimmed by 2 bases and J by 1 base, 7 bases remained unmatched. CDR1 MDHEN and CDR2 SYDVKM come from the germline V gene. The CDR3 here is CASSLTSPGGNTEAFF. Written as DNA, the CDR3 is TGTGCCAGCAGTTTAACTTCCCCAGGGGGGAACACTGAAGCTTTCTTT. Combining the CDR3 with reference TRBV28 and TRBJ1-1 gives the whole variable domain DVKVTQSSRYLVKRTGEKVFLECVQDMDHENMFWYRQDPGLGLRLIYFSYDVKMKEKGDIPEGYSVSREKKERFSLILESASTNQTSMYLCASSLTSPGGNTEAFFGQGTRLTVV.

This chain uses TRBV6-1 with TRBJ1-6; the D gene is possibly TRBD1 (5 bases). V was trimmed by 7 bases and J by 5 bases, leaving 12 bases between them. CDR1 and CDR2 from the germline V gene are MNHNS and SASEGT. This CDR3 has 14 residues. The CDR3 loop is CASTPGLNNSPLHF. The CDR3, as DNA: TGTGCCAGCACACCGGGGCTCAATAATTCACCCCTCCACTTT.

V is TRBV4-1 and J is TRBJ1-2; D is uncertain. From germline, CDR1 is MGHRA and CDR2 YSYEKL. Between the trimmed V and J ends, which lost 0 bases and 6 bases, there was a span of 17 bases. The CDR3 is 16 residues long. DNA for the CDR3: TGCGCCAGCAGCCAAGATCGGGCCGTAGCAGTAGATGGCTACACCTTC. Protein: CASSQDRAVAVDGYTF.